This T cell receptor beta chain is drawn from a study of T cells in Graves' hyperthyroidism and ophthalmopathy. The TCR beta CDR3 regions underwent amplification using RNA transcripts as the source. RT-PCR in the first round (using the HTBI primer set) targeted the TCR CDR3. TCRdb fed the multiplex PCR reads into MiXCR, producing one record per CDR3 protein. The data hold around 600,000 distinct CDR3 sequences, with 16% observed a single time. Germline CDR1 is SEHNR and CDR2 is FQNEAQ (reference sequence). Trimming left V 4 bases short and J 7 bases short, with 16 bases between. The CDR3 sequence is 15 residues long. This clonotype was observed a handful of times.

Sequences were obtained from blood. The TCR comes from a woman aged 40 to 49 with Graves' ophthalmopathy. J is TRBJ1-4 and V is TRBV7-9; perhaps TRBD1 as D (6 bases). The CDR3 sequence: CASSSGQFGSEKLFF. CDR3 DNA sequence: TGTGCCAGCAGCTCTGGACAGTTTGGGAGTGAAAAACTGTTTTTT. The variable domain in full, completed from reference TRBV7-9 and TRBJ1-4, reads DTGVSQNPRHKITKRGQNVTFRCDPISEHNRLYWYRQTLGQGPEFLTYFQNEAQLEKSRLLSDRFSAERPKGSFSTLEIQRTEQGDSAMYLCASSSGQFGSEKLFFGSGTQLSVL.